This TCR beta chain derives from a study of post-analysis software for immune sequencing data. About the research overall: Several disease courses (relapsing-remitting, secondary progressive and progressive-relapsing) of multiple sclerosis were included.

As regards this clonotype: Antigen specificity is unknown.

The library was made from cDNA and included unique molecular identifiers. When about 0.9 to 11 million T cells were used, they gave a few hundred thousand cDNA molecules. Via MiXCR, TCRdb re-called the PCR reads, giving one row per CDR3 protein. In the table there are fewer than 850,000 distinct CDR3 sequences, about 27% of which are singletons. Study-wide results and limits: In patients, about 5 TRBV segments were more frequent than in controls, with TRBV5-6, TRBV5-1 and TRBV20-1 among them.

There are 16 residues in the CDR3. Germline V CDR1 and CDR2: SGHRS, YFSETQ. V was clipped by 5 bases and J by 6 bases; unmatched bases: 12. The gene calls are TRBV5-1 and TRBJ2-3, with 10 bases fitting TRBD2. The sequenced sample was blood. This sequence originates from a girl aged 5-17 years with multiple sclerosis. The CDR3 loop reads CASRQRSGGPEDTQYF. The CDR3 nucleotides are TGCGCCAGCAGGCAACGTAGCGGGGGGCCGGAGGATACGCAGTATTTT.